These T cell receptor beta chains were read from a single sample in a study of neoadjuvant anti-PD-1 for oral cavity cancer. The protocol was immunoSEQ multiplex PCR, while the TCRdb copy is restricted to in-frame clones and leaves out a portion. This table holds 50,000 to 65,000 clones, 70% to 85% found once. The sequencing used PBMCs, collected before nivolumab (anti-PD-1) treatment. The receptors were sampled from a person aged 35-79 years with oral cavity squamous cell carcinoma. Each CDR3 is given with its conserved first and last residue. Each record gives: CDR3 protein, CDR3 DNA, J gene, D gene, V gene, clone size. The D gene is left open where the match is weak. Clone size appears in some rows only: once, few, many, or a class for an expanded clone.

CDR3 protein: CASSLGGQGTNEQFF
CDR3 DNA: TGTGCCAGCAGCTTAGGGGGACAGGGGACAAATGAGCAGTTCTTC
J gene: TRBJ2-1
D gene: TRBD1
V gene: TRBV11-3
clone size: once

CDR3 protein: CASSAGHPEAFF
CDR3 DNA: TGTGCCAGCAGCGCGGGACACCCCGAAGCTTTCTTT
J gene: TRBJ1-1
D gene: .
V gene: TRBV5-4
clone size: .

CDR3 protein: CSVTGLAGVDTQYF
CDR3 DNA: TGCAGCGTAACCGGGCTAGCGGGAGTAGATACGCAGTATTTT
J gene: TRBJ2-3
D gene: TRBD2
V gene: TRBV29-1
clone size: .

CDR3 protein: CASSQGVDTQYF
CDR3 DNA: TGCGCCAGCAGCCAGGGGGTAGATACGCAGTATTTT
J gene: TRBJ2-3
D gene: TRBD1
V gene: TRBV5-1
clone size: .

CDR3 protein: CASSRDRDEKLFF
CDR3 DNA: TGTGCCAGCAGTCGGGACAGGGACGAAAAACTGTTTTTT
J gene: TRBJ1-4
D gene: TRBD1
V gene: TRBV6-1
clone size: few

CDR3 protein: CASSLTPNLGGTEAFF
CDR3 DNA: TGTGCCAGCAGCTTAACCCCCAATCTTGGTGGCACTGAAGCTTTCTTT
J gene: TRBJ1-1
D gene: .
V gene: TRBV7-9
clone size: .

CDR3 protein: CASGLGSGEAFF
CDR3 DNA: TGTGCTAGTGGTTTGGGTTCAGGGGAAGCTTTCTTT
J gene: TRBJ1-1
D gene: .
V gene: TRBV12-5
clone size: few

CDR3 protein: CASSQDSGYEQYF
CDR3 DNA: TGTGCCAGCAGCCAAGATTCGGGGTACGAGCAGTACTTC
J gene: TRBJ2-7
D gene: .
V gene: TRBV4-2
clone size: once

CDR3 protein: CASSEGGSQYF
CDR3 DNA: TGTGCCAGCAGTGAAGGAGGCAGCCAGTACTTC
J gene: TRBJ2-5
D gene: .
V gene: TRBV6-1
clone size: .

CDR3 protein: CASSLAPGAGTGYTF
CDR3 DNA: TGTGCCAGCAGCTTAGCGCCAGGGGCGGGCACTGGCTACACCTTC
J gene: TRBJ1-2
D gene: .
V gene: TRBV7-2
clone size: .